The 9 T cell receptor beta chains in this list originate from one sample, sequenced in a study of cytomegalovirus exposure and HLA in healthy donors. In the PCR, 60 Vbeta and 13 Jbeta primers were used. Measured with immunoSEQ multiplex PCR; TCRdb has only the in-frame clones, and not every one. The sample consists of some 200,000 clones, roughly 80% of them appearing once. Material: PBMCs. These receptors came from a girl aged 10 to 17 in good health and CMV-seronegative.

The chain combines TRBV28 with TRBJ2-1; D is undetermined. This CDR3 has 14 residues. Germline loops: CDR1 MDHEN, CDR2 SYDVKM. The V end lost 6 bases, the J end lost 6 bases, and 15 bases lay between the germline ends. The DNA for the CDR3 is TGTGCCAGCAGCCGCGAGTCTACGGGCAATGAGCAGTTCTTC. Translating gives CASSRESTGNEQFF.

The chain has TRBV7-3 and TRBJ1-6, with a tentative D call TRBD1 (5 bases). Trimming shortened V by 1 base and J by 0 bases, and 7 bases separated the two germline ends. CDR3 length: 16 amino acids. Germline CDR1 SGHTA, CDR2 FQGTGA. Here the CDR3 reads CASSLNGGSYNSPLHF. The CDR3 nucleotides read TGTGCCAGCAGCTTAAACGGGGGCTCCTATAATTCACCCCTCCACTTT.

The CDR3, as DNA: TGCGCCAGCAGCTTGAGTAGCGGGAGCGGCACAGATACGCAGTATTTT. Protein: CASSLSSGSGTDTQYF. The gene calls are TRBV5-1 and TRBJ2-3; 9 nucleotides align to TRBD2. J lost 1 base, V lost 1 base, and 4 bases had no gene match. CDR3 size: 16 residues. Germline V gene lookup returns CDR1 SGHRS and CDR2 YFSETQ.

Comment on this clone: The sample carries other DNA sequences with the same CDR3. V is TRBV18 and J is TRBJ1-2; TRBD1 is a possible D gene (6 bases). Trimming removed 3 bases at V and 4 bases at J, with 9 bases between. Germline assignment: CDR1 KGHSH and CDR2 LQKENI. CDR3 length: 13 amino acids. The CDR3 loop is CASSPDRTYGYTF. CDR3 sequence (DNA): TGTGCCAGCTCACCCGACAGGACCTATGGCTACACCTTC.

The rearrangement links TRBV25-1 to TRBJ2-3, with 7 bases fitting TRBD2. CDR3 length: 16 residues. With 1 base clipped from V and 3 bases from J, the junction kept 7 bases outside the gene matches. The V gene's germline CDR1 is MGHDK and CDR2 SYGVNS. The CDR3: CASSESLGGGTDTQYF. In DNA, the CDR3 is TGTGCCAGCAGTGAATCCCTCGGGGGAGGGACAGATACGCAGTATTTT. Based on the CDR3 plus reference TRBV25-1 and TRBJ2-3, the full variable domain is EADIYQTPRYLVIGTGKKITLECSQTMGHDKMYWYQQDPGMELHLIHYSYGVNSTEKGDLSSESTVSRIRTEHFPLTLESARPSHTSQYLCASSESLGGGTDTQYFGPGTRLTVL.

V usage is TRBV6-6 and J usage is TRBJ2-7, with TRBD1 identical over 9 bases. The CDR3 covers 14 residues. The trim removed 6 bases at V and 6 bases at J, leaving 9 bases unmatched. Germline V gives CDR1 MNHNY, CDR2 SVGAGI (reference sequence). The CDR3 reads CASRQGAVYGEQYF. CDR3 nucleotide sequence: TGTGCCAGCAGACAGGGGGCAGTTTATGGCGAGCAGTACTTC.

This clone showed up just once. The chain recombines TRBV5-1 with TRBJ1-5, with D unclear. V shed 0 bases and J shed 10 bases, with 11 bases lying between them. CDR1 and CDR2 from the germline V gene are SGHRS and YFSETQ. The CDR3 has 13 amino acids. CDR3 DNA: TGCGCCAGCAGCTTGGTAAGGCGGGCTCCCCAGCATTTT. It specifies CASSLVRRAPQHF.

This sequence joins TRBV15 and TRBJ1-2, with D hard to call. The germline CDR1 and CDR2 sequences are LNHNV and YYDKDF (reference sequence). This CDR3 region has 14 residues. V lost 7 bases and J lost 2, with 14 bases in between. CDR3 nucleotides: TGTGCCACCACCTCTGAGGAGGGAAACTATGGCTACACCTTC. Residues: CATTSEEGNYGYTF.

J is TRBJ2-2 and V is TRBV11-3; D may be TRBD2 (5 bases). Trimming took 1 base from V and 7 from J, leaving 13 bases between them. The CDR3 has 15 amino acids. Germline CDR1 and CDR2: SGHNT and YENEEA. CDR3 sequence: CASSLGSRESGELFF. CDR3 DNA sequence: TGTGCCAGCAGCTTAGGTAGCCGGGAAAGCGGGGAGCTGTTTTTT.